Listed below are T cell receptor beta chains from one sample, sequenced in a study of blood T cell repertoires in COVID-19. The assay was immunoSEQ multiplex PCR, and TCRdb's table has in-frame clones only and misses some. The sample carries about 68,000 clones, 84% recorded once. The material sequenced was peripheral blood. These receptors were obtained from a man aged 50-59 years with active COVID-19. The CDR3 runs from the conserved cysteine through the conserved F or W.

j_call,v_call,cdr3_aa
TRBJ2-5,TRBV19,CASSPYPGQGQETQYF
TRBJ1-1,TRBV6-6,CASSRMSTEAFF
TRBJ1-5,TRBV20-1,CSASGGQGGTGPQHF
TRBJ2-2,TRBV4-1,CASSPGQGVPGELFF
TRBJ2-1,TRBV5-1,CASSLPTQGANEQFF
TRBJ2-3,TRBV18,CASSPLTSGSTDTQYF
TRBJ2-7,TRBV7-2,CASSLGGGAYEQYF
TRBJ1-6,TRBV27,CASRRLADRGGNSPLHF
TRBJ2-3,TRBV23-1,CASSQSRGRGHRDTQYF
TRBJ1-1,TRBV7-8,CASSPRAGPEAFF
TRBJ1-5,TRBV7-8,CASSRAQQPQHF
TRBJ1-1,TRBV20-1,CSARDSYKAFF
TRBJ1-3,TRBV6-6,CASGGQSSGNTIYF
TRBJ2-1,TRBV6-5,CASSQGQKEFF
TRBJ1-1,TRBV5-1,CASSLRPGTGDTEAFF
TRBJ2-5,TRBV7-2,CASSLRRLAGRETQYF
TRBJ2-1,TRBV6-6,CASSSGGSSNEQFF
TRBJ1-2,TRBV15,CATSQDNYGYTF
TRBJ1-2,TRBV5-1,CASSLEGNRAFFF
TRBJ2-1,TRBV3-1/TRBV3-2,CASSQREGLRAGEQFF
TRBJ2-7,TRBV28,CASSSPGRWYEQYF
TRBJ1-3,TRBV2,CASVQGHSGNTIYF
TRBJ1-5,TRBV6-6,CASSLGPTTHF
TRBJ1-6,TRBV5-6,CASSFGTGEKNSPLHF
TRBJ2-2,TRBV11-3,CASSGLGHTGELFF
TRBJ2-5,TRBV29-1,CSVEDQASGGAKTQYF
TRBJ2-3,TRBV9,CASSVLAGASTDTQYF
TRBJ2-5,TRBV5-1,CASSKGTGGGQETQYF
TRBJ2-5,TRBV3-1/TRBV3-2,CASSQDWTVRLSGTQYF
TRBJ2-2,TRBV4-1,CASSERGGNTGELFF
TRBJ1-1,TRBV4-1,CASSQDRVDRVTEAFF